This note documents a single T cell receptor beta chain sequence. There is no known antigen for this receptor. No much larger clone exists at a distance of one base, and base qualities are not known. The record originates from a study of blood T cell repertoires in COVID-19 (dated by TCRdb to between 2020 and 2021). Some background on the complete study: Collaborator samples came from the United States, Italy and Spain and covered acute and convalescent phases of COVID-19. The material from the prospective study consisted of cDNA or gDNA derived from T cells, B-cell-depleted T cells, or PBMCs. Deeply sampled blood TCRbeta repertoires from subjects exposed to, actively infected with, or recovered from COVID-19 were included in the dataset. A freely available public database, intended as a resource for researchers studying the immune response to SARS-CoV-2, is where the repertoires were released. The samples were drawn from two sources: the first 160 participants of the ongoing ImmuneRACE study, and 1,200 or so subjects contributed by 6 global collaborators. A de-identified subject ID, COVID-19 status, age in years and sex were almost always included in the sample metadata. Where available, HLA class I and class II types were taken from metadata supplied by the sample provider and were not determined by assay-based typing. What the research found in general, with its limitations: How much clinical and demographic metadata was included differed by source and by participant, and the metadata was provided uncurated.

TCRbeta CDR3 regions were amplified from genomic DNA using the immunoSEQ Assay, a bias-controlled multiplex PCR. The authors' pipeline ran thus. Within the assay, amplification of reference gene primers was used to estimate how many nucleated cells each sample contained. To quantify the absolute abundance of each unique TCRbeta CDR3 rearrangement, sequence reads were collapsed and filtered. Productive Simpson clonality was computed per sample as the square root of Simpson's diversity index over productive rearrangements. TCRdb's version of the immuneACCESS table is confined to in-frame rearrangements and falls short of the full clone set. An unresolved V gene accounts for under half of the shortfall where checked; the remainder is of unknown origin. V, J and clone size derive from that table, while D and trimming were established from the DNA sequence. The sample has more than 150,000 clones on record, about four fifths of them singletons. Clones ranked in the top ten supply 12% of the sample.

Trimming accounts for 3 bases at V and 5 bases at J, while the number of junction bases matched to no gene is 2. The CDR3 sequence holds 16 residues, the cysteine and phenylalanine included. Solely the CDR3 DNA is kept, with 48 bases framed from the first base. CDR1 and CDR2, per the germline V gene, are KGHSH and LQKENI. In Seattle, one collaborating source enrolled patients while the infection was active and tracked those patients longitudinally over the course of disease. Collaborating institutions collected whole blood in K2EDTA tubes following their own protocols. For TCRbeta analysis, collaborator samples were shipped as frozen whole blood, as isolated PBMCs, or as DNA extracted from either sample type.

The origin of this receptor is a woman at least 80 years old with COVID-19, enrolled during active disease. Input material: peripheral blood. The sequence links TRBV18 to TRBJ2-2; 14 middle bases align to TRBD2. The CDR3 protein sequence reads: CASSPGLAGETGELFF. The DNA sequence reads TGTGCCAGCTCACCGGGACTAGCGGGAGAGACCGGGGAGCTGTTTTTT.